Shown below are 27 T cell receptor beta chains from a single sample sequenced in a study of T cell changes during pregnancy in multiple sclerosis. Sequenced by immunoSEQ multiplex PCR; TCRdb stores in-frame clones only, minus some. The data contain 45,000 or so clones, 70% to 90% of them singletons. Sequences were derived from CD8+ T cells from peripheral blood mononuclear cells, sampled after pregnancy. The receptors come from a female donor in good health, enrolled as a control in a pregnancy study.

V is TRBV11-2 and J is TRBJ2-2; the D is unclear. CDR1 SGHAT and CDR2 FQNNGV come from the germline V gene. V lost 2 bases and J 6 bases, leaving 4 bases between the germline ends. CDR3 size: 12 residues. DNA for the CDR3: TGTGCCAGCAGCTTATCTCCCGGGGAGCTGTTTTTT. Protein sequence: CASSLSPGELFF.

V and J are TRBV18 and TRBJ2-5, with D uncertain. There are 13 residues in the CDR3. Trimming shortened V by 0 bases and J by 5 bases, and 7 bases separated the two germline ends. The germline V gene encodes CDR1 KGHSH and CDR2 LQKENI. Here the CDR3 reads CASSPPQSETQYF. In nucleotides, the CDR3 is TGTGCCAGCTCACCACCCCAGTCGGAGACCCAGTACTTC.

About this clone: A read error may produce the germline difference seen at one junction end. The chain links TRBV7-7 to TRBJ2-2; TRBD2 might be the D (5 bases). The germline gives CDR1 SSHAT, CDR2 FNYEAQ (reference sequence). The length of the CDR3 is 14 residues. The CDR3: CASSQLSGTGELFF. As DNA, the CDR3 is TGTGCTAGCAGCCAGCTCAGCGGTACCGGGGAGCTGTTTTTT.

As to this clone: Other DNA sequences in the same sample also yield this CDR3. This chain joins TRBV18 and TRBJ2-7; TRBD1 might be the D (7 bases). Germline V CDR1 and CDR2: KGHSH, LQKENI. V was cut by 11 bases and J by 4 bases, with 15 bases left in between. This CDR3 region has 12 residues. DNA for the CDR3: TGTGCCGGGGGGACAGTTAATTACGAGCAGTACTTC. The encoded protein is CAGGTVNYEQYF.

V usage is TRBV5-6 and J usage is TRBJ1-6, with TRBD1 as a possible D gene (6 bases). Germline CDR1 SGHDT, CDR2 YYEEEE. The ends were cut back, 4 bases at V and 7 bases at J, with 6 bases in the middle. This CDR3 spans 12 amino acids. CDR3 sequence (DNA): TGTGCCAGCAGCACAGGGAATTCACCCCTCCACTTT. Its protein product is CASSTGNSPLHF.

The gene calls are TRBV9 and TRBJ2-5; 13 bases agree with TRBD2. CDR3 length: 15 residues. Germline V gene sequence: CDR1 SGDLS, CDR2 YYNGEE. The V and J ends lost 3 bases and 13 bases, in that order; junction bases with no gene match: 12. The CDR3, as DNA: TGTGCCAGCAGCGCTCCCACTAGCGGGGGGGCCTCTCTGTACTTC. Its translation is CASSAPTSGGASLYF. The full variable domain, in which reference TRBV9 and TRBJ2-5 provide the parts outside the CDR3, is DSGVTQTPKHLITATGQRVTLRCSPRSGDLSVYWYQQSLDQGLQFLIQYYNGEERAKGNILERFSAQQFPDLHSELNLSSLELGDSALYFCASSAPTSGGASLYFGPGTRLLVL.

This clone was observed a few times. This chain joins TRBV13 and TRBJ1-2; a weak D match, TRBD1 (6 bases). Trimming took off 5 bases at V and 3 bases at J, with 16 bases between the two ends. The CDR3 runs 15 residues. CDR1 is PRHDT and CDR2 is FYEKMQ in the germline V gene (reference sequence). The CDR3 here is CASSERTGTYYGYTF. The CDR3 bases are TGTGCCAGCAGCGAACGTACCGGGACATACTATGGCTACACCTTC. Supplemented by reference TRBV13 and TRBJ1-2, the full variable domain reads AAGVIQSPRHLIKEKRETATLKCYPIPRHDTVYWYQQGPGQDPQFLISFYEKMQSDKGSIPDRFSAQQFSDYHSELNMSSLELGDSALYFCASSERTGTYYGYTFGSGTRLTVV.

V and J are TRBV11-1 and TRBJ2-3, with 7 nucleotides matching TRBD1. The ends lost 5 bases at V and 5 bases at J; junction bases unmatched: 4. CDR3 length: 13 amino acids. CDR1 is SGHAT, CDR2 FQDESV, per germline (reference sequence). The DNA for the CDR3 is TGTGCCAGCAGCCGTACAGGGGTAGATACGCAGTATTTT. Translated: CASSRTGVDTQYF. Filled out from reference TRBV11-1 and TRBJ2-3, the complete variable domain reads EAEVAQSPRYKITEKSQAVAFWCDPISGHATLYWYRQILGQGPELLVQFQDESVVDDSQLPKDRFSAERLKGVDSTLKIQPAELGDSAMYLCASSRTGVDTQYFGPGTRLTVL.

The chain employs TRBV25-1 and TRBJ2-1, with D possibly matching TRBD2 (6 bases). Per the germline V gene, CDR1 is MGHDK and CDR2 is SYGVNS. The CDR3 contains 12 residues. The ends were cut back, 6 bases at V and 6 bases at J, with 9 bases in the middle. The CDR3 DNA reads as TGTGCCAGCAGGGGGGGTGTCAATGAGCAGTTCTTC. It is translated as CASRGGVNEQFF.

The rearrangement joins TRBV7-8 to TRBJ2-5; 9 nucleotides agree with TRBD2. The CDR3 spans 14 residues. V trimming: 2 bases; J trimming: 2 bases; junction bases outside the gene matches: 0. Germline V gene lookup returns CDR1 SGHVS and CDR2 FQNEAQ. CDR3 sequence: CASSLLAGQETQYF. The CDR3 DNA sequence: TGTGCCAGCAGCTTACTAGCGGGACAAGAGACCCAGTACTTC.

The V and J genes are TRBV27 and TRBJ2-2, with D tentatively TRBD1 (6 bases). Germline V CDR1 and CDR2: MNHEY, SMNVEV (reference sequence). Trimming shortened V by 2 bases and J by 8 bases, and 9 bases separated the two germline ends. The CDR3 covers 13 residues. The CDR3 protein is CASSLRGSGELFF. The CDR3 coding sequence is TGTGCCAGCAGTTTAAGGGGGTCTGGGGAGCTGTTTTTT.

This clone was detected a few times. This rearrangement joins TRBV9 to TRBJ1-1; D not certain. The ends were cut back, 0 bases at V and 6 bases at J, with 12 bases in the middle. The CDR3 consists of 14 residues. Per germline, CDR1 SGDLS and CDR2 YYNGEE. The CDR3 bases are TGTGCCAGCAGCGTAGGAAGTCCGAGGGCTGAAGCTTTCTTT. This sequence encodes CASSVGSPRAEAFF. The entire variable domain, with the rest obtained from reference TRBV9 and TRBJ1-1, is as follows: DSGVTQTPKHLITATGQRVTLRCSPRSGDLSVYWYQQSLDQGLQFLIQYYNGEERAKGNILERFSAQQFPDLHSELNLSSLELGDSALYFCASSVGSPRAEAFFGQGTRLTVV.

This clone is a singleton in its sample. CDR3 sequence (DNA): TGTGCCAGCAGCTCCCCCGGCGGGAACACAGATACGCAGTATTTT. This gives the protein CASSSPGGNTDTQYF. The V and J genes are TRBV7-9 and TRBJ2-3, with D possibly TRBD2 on 6 matching bases. Trimming removed 4 bases at V and 2 bases at J, with 13 bases between. The CDR3 contains 15 residues. The germline CDR1 and CDR2 sequences are SEHNR and FQNEAQ (reference sequence).

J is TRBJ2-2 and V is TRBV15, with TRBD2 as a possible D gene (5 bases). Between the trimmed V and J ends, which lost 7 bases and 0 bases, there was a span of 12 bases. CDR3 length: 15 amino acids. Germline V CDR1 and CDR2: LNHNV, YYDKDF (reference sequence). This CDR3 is CATKGGLPNTGELFF. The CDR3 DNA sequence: TGTGCCACCAAGGGTGGACTTCCGAACACCGGGGAGCTGTTTTTT. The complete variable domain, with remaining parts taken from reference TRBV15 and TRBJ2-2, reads DAMVIQNPRYQVTQFGKPVTLSCSQTLNHNVMYWYQQKSSQAPKLLFHYYDKDFNNEADTPDNFQSRRPNTSFCFLDIRSPGLGDTAMYLCATKGGLPNTGELFFGEGSRLTVL.

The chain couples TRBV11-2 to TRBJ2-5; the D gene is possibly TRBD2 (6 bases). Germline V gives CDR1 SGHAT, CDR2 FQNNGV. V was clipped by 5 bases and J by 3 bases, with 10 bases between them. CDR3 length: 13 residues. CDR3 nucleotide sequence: TGTGCCAGCAGCGGCGGGGTGGAAGAGACCCAGTACTTC. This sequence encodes CASSGGVEETQYF. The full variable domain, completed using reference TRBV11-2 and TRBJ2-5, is EAGVAQSPRYKIIEKRQSVAFWCNPISGHATLYWYQQILGQGPKLLIQFQNNGVVDDSQLPKDRFSAERLKGVDSTLKIQPAKLEDSAVYLCASSGGVEETQYFGPGTRLLVL.

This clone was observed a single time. CDR3 sequence: CAWSTLSREKLFF. CDR3 nucleotide sequence: TGTGCCTGGAGTACCTTGTCGAGGGAAAAACTGTTTTTT. The chain combines TRBV30 with TRBJ1-4; D unclear. Trimming removed 2 bases from V and 8 bases from J, with 12 bases in between. The CDR3 loop spans 13 amino acids. Germline V CDR1 and CDR2: GTSNPN, SVGIG (reference sequence).

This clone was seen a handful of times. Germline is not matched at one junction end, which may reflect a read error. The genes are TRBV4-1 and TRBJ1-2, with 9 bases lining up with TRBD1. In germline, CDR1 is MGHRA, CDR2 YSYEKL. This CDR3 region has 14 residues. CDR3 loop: CASSPRTGGRLFIF. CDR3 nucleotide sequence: TGCGCCAGCAGCCCAAGAACAGGGGGCCGTCTCTTTATCTTC.

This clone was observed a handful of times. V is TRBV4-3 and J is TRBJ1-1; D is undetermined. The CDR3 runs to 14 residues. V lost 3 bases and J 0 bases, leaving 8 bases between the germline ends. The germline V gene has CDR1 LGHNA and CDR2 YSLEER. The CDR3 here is CASSQSPMNTEAFF. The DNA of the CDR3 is TGCGCCAGCAGCCAGAGTCCAATGAACACTGAAGCTTTCTTT.

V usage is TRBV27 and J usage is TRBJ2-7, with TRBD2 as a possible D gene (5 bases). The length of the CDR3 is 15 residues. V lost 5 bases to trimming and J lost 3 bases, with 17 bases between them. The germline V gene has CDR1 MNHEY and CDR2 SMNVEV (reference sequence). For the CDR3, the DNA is TGTGCCAGCAGTCTACCTTCCGGGAACTTCTACGAGCAGTACTTC. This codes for CASSLPSGNFYEQYF.

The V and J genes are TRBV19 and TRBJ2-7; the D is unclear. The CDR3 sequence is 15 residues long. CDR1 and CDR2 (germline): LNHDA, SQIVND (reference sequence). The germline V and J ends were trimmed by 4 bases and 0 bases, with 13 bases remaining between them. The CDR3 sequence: CASSTRPWSSYEQYF. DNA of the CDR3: TGTGCCAGTAGTACTCGACCGTGGAGCTCCTACGAGCAGTACTTC.

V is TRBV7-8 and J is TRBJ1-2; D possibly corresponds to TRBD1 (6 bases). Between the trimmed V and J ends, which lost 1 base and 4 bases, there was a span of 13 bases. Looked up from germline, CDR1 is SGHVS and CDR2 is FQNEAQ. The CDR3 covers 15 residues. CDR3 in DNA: TGTGCCAGCAGCTTAGTGGTCACAGGGCTCTATGGCTACACCTTC. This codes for CASSLVVTGLYGYTF.

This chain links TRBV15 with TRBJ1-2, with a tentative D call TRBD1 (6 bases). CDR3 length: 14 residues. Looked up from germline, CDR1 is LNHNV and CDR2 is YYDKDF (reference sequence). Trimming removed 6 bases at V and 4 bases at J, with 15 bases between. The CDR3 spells CATRESGDPYGYTF. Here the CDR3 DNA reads TGTGCCACCAGGGAGTCAGGGGATCCCTATGGCTACACCTTC.

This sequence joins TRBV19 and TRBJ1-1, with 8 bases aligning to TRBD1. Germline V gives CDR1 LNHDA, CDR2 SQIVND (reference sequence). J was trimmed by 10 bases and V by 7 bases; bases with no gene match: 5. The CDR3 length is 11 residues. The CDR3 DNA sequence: TGTGCCAGTACAGGGGGCTTGGGAGCTTTCTTT. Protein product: CASTGGLGAFF.

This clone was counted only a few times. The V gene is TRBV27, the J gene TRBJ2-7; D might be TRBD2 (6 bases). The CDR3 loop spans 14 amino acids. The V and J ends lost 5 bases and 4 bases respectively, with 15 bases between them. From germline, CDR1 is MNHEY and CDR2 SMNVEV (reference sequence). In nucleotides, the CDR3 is TGTGCCAGCAGTCCGGGACTCCTAAGTTACGAGCAGTACTTC. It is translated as CASSPGLLSYEQYF.

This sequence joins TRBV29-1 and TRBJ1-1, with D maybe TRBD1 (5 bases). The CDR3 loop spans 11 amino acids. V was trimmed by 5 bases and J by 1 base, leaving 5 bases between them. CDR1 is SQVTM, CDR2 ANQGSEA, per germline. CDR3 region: CSVTGNTEAFF. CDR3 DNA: TGCAGCGTTACAGGGAACACTGAAGCTTTCTTT.

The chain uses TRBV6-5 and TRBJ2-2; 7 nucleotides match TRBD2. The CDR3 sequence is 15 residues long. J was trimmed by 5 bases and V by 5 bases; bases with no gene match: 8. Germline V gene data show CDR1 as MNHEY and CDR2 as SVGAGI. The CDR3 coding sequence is TGTGCCAGCAGTAGCGGGGCCATTGAGACCGGGGAGCTGTTTTTT. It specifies CASSSGAIETGELFF.

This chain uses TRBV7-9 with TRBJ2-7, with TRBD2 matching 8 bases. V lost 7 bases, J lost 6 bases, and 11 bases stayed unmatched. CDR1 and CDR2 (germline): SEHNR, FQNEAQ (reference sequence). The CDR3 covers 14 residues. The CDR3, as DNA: TGTGCCAGCACCCCCCGGGGCGGGGGGCCCGAGCAGTACTTC. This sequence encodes CASTPRGGGPEQYF.